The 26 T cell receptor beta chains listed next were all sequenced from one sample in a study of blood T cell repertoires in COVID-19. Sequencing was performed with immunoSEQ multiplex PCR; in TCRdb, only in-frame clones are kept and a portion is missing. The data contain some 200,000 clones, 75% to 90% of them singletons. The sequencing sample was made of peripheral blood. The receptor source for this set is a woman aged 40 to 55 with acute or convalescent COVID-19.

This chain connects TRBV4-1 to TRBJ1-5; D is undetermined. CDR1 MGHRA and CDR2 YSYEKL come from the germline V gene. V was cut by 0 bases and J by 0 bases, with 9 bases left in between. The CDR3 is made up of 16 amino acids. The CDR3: CASSQEGRNSNQPQHF. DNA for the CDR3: TGCGCCAGCAGCCAAGAGGGCCGGAATAGCAATCAGCCCCAGCATTTT.

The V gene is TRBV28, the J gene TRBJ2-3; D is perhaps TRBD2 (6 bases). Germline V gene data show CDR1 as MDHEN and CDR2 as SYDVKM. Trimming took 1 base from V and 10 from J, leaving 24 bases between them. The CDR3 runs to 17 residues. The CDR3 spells CASSLFISGVGSGAQYF. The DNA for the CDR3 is TGTGCCAGCAGTTTATTTATTTCGGGGGTTGGTTCGGGGGCGCAGTATTTT.

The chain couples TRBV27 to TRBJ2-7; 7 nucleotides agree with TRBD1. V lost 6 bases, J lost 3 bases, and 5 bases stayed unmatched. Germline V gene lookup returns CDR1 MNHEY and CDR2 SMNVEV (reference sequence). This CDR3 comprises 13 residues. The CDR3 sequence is CASRPGQNYEQYF. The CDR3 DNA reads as TGTGCCAGCAGGCCGGGACAGAACTACGAGCAGTACTTC.

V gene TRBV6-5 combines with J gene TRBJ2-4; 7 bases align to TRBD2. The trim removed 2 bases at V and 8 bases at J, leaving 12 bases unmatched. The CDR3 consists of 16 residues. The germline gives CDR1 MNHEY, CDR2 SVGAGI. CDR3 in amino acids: CASSYAKGTIRDIQYF. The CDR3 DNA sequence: TGTGCCAGCAGTTACGCGAAGGGGACTATTAGGGACATTCAGTACTTC.

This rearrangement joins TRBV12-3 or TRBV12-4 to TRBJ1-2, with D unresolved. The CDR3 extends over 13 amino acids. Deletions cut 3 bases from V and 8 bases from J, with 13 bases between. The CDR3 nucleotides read TGTGCCAGCAGTTTTATGGGGAGGAGCGGCTACACCTTC. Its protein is CASSFMGRSGYTF.

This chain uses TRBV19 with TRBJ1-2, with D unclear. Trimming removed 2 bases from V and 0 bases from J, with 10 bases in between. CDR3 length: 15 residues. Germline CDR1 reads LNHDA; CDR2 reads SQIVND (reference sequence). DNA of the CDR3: TGTGCCAGTAGTATACGGGGTATCCCTAACTATGGCTACACCTTC. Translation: CASSIRGIPNYGYTF. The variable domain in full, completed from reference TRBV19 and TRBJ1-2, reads DGGITQSPKYLFRKEGQNVTLSCEQNLNHDAMYWYRQDPGQGLRLIYYSQIVNDFQKGDIAEGYSVSREKKESFPLTVTSAQKNPTAFYLCASSIRGIPNYGYTFGSGTRLTVV.

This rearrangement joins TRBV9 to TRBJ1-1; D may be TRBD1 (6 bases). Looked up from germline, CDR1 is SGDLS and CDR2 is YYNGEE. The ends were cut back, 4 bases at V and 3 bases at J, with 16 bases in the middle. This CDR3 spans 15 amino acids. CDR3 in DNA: TGTGCCAGCAGCTCAAGCAGGGGTGGGGACACTGAAGCTTTCTTT. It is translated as CASSSSRGGDTEAFF.

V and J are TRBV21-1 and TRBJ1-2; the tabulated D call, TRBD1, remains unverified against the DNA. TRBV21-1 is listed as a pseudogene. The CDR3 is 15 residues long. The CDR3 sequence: CASSKLHQGDYGYTF. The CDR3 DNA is TGTGCCAGCAGCAAGCTCCACCAAGGGGACTATGGCTACACCTTC.

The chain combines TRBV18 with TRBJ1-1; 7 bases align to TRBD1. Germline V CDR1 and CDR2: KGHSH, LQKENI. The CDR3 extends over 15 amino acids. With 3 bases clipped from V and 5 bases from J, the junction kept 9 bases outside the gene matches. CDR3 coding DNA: TGTGCCAGCTCACCCCGACAGGGCTGGGAGACTGAAGCTTTCTTT. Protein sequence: CASSPRQGWETEAFF.

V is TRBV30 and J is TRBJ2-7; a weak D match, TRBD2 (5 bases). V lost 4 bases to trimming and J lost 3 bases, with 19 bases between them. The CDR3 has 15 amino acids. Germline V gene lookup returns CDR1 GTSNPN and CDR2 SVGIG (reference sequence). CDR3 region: CAWTNVGGGYYEQYF. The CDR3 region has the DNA TGTGCCTGGACCAACGTAGGCGGCGGGTACTACGAGCAGTACTTC.

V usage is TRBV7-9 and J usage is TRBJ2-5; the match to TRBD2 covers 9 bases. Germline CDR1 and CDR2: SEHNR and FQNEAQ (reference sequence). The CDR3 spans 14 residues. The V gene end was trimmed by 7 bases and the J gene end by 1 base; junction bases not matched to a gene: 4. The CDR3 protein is CASIYSGSQETQYF. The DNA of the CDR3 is TGTGCCAGCATCTATAGCGGGAGCCAAGAGACCCAGTACTTC.

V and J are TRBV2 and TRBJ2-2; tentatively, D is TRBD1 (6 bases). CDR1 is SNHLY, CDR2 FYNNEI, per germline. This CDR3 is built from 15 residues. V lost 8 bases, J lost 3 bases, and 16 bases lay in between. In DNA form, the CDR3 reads TGTGCCAGCGGATACCCCCCAGGGGACACCGGGGAGCTGTTTTTT. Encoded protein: CASGYPPGDTGELFF.

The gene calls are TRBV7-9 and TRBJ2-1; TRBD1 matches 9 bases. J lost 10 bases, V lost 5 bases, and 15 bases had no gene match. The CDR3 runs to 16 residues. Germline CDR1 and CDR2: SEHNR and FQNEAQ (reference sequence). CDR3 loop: CASSLNLPGQGKEQFF. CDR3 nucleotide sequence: TGTGCCAGCAGCCTAAACCTCCCGGGACAGGGAAAAGAGCAGTTCTTC. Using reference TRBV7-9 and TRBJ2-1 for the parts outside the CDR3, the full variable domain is DTGVSQNPRHKITKRGQNVTFRCDPISEHNRLYWYRQTLGQGPEFLTYFQNEAQLEKSRLLSDRFSAERPKGSFSTLEIQRTEQGDSAMYLCASSLNLPGQGKEQFFGPGTRLTVL.

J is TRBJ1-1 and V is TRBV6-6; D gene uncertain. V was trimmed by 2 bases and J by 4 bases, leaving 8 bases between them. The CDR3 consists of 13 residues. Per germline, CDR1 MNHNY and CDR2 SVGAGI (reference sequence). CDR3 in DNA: TGTGCCAGCAGTTACGGGAGTGGCACTGAAGCTTTCTTT. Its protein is CASSYGSGTEAFF.

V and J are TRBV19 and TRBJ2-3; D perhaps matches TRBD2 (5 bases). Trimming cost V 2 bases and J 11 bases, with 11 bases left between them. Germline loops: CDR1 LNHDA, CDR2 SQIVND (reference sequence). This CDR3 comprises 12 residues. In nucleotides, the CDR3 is TGTGCCAGTAGTATAAGTGAGGGTGTGCAGTATTTT. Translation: CASSISEGVQYF.

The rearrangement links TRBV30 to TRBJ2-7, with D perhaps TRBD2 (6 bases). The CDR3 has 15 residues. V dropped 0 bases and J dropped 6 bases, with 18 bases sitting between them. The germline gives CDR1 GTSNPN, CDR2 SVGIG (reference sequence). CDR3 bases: TGTGCCTGGAGTGTACAACCGCTGGAGGGTTTCGAGCAGTACTTC. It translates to CAWSVQPLEGFEQYF.

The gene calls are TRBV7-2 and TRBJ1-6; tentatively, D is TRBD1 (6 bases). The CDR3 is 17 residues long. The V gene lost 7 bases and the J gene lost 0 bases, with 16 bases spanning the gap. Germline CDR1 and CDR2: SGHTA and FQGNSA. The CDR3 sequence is CASTAGAPSSYNSPLHF. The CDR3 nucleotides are TGTGCCAGCACCGCAGGGGCTCCGAGCTCCTATAATTCACCCCTCCACTTT.

CDR3 loop: CASSRGGDQETQYF. The CDR3 DNA reads TGTGCCAGCAGCCGTGGGGGGGACCAAGAGACCCAGTACTTC. The gene calls are TRBV25-1 and TRBJ2-5, with TRBD2 identical over 7 bases. Losses at the gene ends were 6 bases for V and 0 bases for J; bases not matched to a gene: 4. The CDR3 is made up of 14 amino acids. Germline values: CDR1 MGHDK, CDR2 SYGVNS.

CDR3 sequence: CASSTRTSGGAGEQFF. For the CDR3, the DNA is TGTGCCAGCAGCACCCGGACTAGCGGGGGGGCCGGTGAGCAGTTCTTC. The V gene is TRBV7-3, the J gene TRBJ2-1; 15 nucleotides match TRBD2. V dropped 5 bases and J dropped 9; count of bases not matched to a gene: 8. There are 16 residues in the CDR3. Germline CDR1 is SGHTA and CDR2 is FQGTGA.

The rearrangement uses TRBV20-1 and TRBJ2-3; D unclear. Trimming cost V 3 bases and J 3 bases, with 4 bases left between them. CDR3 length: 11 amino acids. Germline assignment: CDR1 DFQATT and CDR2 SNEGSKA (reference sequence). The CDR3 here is CSASSTDTQYF. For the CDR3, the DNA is TGCAGTGCTAGTTCTACAGATACGCAGTATTTT.

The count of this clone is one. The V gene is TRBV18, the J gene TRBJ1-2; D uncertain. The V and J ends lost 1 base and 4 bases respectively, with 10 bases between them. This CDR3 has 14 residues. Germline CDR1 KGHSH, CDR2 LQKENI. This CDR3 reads CASSPRSGSYGYTF. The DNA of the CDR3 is TGTGCCAGCTCACCACGGTCCGGGTCCTATGGCTACACCTTC.

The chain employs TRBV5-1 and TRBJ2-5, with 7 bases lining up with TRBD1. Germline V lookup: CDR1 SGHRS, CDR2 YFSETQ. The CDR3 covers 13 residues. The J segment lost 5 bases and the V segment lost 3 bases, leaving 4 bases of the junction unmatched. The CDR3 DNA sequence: TGCGCCAGCAGCTCCGGACAGGTTGAGACCCAGTACTTC. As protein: CASSSGQVETQYF.

This chain's CDR3 is CATSRDFTGRQPQHF. In DNA form, the CDR3 reads TGTGCCACCAGCAGAGATTTCACAGGTCGTCAGCCCCAGCATTTT. This chain connects TRBV15 to TRBJ1-5; weak D call: TRBD1 (5 bases). V lost 0 bases and J 6 bases, leaving 12 bases between the germline ends. The germline V gene encodes CDR1 LNHNV and CDR2 YYDKDF (reference sequence). This CDR3 has 15 amino acids.

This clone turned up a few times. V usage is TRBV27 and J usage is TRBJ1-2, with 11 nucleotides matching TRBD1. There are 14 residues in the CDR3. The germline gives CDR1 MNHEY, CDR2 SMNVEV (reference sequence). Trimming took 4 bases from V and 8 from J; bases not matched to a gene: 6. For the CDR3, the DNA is TGTGCCAGCAGTTCCGGACAGGGGGCGGGAGGCTACACCTTC. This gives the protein CASSSGQGAGGYTF.

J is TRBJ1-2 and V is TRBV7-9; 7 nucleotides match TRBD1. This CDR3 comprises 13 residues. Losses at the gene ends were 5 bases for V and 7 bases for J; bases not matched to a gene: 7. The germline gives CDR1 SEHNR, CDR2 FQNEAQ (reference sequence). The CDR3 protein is CASSTTGEVGYTF. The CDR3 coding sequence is TGTGCCAGCAGCACTACAGGGGAGGTTGGCTACACCTTC.

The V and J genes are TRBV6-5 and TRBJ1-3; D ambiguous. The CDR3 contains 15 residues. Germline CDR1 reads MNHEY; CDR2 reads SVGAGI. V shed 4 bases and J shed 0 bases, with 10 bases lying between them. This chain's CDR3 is CASSSLRSSGNTIYF. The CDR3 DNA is TGTGCCAGCAGTTCTCTCCGGAGCTCTGGAAACACCATATATTTT.